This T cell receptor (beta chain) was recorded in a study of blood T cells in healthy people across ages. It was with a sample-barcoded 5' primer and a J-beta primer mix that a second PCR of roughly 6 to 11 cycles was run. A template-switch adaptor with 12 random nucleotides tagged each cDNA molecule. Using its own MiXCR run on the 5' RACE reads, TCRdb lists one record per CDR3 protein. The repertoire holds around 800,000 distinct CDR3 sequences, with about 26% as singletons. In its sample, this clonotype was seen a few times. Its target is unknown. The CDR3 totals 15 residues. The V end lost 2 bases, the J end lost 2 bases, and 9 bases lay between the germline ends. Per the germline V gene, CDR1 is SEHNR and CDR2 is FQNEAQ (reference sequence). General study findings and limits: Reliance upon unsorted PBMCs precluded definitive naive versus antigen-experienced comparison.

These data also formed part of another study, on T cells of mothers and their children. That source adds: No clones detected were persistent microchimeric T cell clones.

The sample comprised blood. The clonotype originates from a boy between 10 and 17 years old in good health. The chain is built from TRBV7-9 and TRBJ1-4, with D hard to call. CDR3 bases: TGTGCCAGCAGCTTACCGACCTCCACTAATGAAAAACTGTTTTTT. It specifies CASSLPTSTNEKLFF.